The 27 T cell receptor beta chains below all came from one sample that was sequenced in a study of cytomegalovirus exposure and HLA in healthy donors. Primers: 60 Vbeta forward and 13 Jbeta reverse. Method: immunoSEQ multiplex PCR; TCRdb's copy keeps in-frame clones and lacks some. The table lists roughly 150,000 clones, about 75% of them singletons. Sample: PBMCs. The receptor set was obtained from a woman aged 30 to 39 in good health and CMV-seronegative.

With respect to this clone: Germline and junction disagree at one end, which may indicate a read error. The chain carries TRBV7-7 and TRBJ2-7; TRBD2 agrees at 7 bases. The CDR3 sequence is 15 residues long. The germline V gene encodes CDR1 SSHAT and CDR2 FNYEAQ (reference sequence). This chain's CDR3 is CASSGRLSGLYEQYF. Written as DNA, the CDR3 is TGTGCTAGCAGCGGCCGACTTAGCGGGCTTTACGAGCAGTACTTC.

The chain recombines TRBV19 with TRBJ1-5; perhaps TRBD1 as D (6 bases). This CDR3 has 15 amino acids. V was pared by 5 bases and J by 2 bases, with 13 bases between. In germline, CDR1 is LNHDA, CDR2 SQIVND (reference sequence). CDR3 loop: CASSRGGARNQPQHF. The CDR3 bases are TGTGCCAGTAGTCGAGGGGGGGCCCGCAATCAGCCCCAGCATTTT.

This chain joins TRBV4-1 and TRBJ2-7; TRBD1 agrees at 9 bases. This CDR3 spans 14 amino acids. Trimming removed 4 bases from V and 3 bases from J; junction bases left unmatched: 4. Germline loops: CDR1 MGHRA, CDR2 YSYEKL. The CDR3 bases are TGCGCCAGCAGCCGGACAGGGGCAGACTACGAGCAGTACTTC. This sequence encodes CASSRTGADYEQYF.

The chain couples TRBV2 to TRBJ1-2; D is undetermined. Trimming stripped 5 bases from V and 3 bases from J, with 10 bases between. Germline-derived CDR1 and CDR2 are SNHLY and FYNNEI. The CDR3 sequence is 13 residues long. The DNA for the CDR3 is TGTGCCAGCAGTCCGGAGAATCACTATGGCTACACCTTC. Translation: CASSPENHYGYTF.

The chain is built from TRBV5-5 and TRBJ2-7, with 12 bases aligning to TRBD1. V lost 3 bases and J lost 7; bases outside the gene matches: 2. CDR1 and CDR2 (germline): SGHKS, YYEKEE (reference sequence). This CDR3 has 13 amino acids. CDR3 protein: CASSWDRGREQYV. CDR3 sequence (DNA): TGTGCCAGCAGCTGGGACAGGGGGCGGGAGCAGTACGTC.

The CDR3 sequence is CASSLSLAPTDTQYF. The CDR3 DNA sequence: TGTGCCAGCAGCTTAAGCCTAGCCCCCACAGATACGCAGTATTTT. The J gene is TRBJ2-3, the V gene TRBV7-3, with D possibly TRBD2 on 5 matching bases. The CDR3 is 15 residues long. In germline, CDR1 is SGHTA, CDR2 FQGTGA. The V end was cut by 1 base, the J end by 2 bases, with 10 bases between.

The gene calls are TRBV7-2 and TRBJ1-2; D uncertain. Trimming removed 3 bases from V and 4 bases from J, with 9 bases in between. Germline V CDR1 and CDR2: SGHTA, FQGNSA. CDR3 length: 13 amino acids. CDR3 protein: CASSLENFYGYTF. In DNA form, the CDR3 reads TGTGCCAGCAGCTTGGAGAATTTCTATGGCTACACCTTC.

The CDR3 loop is CASSARLAGPYEQYF. CDR3 in DNA: TGTGCCAGCAGCGCCCGACTAGCGGGACCTTACGAGCAGTACTTC. This sequence joins TRBV11-1 and TRBJ2-7, with TRBD2 matching 11 bases. The CDR3 contains 15 residues. The junction had 7 bases not matched to a gene; V was cut back by 5 bases and J by 4 bases. Germline assignment: CDR1 SGHAT and CDR2 FQDESV (reference sequence).

V usage is TRBV6-1 and J usage is TRBJ2-7, with D possibly TRBD1 on 5 matching bases. Germline V lookup: CDR1 MNHNS, CDR2 SASEGT. Trimming shortened V by 6 bases and J by 3 bases, and 9 bases separated the two germline ends. This CDR3 has 12 residues. The CDR3 nucleotides read TGTGCCAGCAGCTTAGGGGTCTACGAGCAGTACTTC. It encodes CASSLGVYEQYF.

The V call is TRBV15, the J call TRBJ1-3; TRBD1 agrees at 8 bases. In germline, CDR1 is LNHNV, CDR2 YYDKDF (reference sequence). The trim removed 5 bases at V and 4 bases at J, leaving 16 bases unmatched. There are 18 residues in the CDR3. The CDR3 sequence: CATSSRTGPGGVGNTIYF. The DNA of the CDR3 is TGTGCCACCAGCTCTCGTACGGGACCAGGGGGCGTCGGAAACACCATATATTTT.

The genes are TRBV11-2 and TRBJ1-5; D remains unclear. V dropped 4 bases and J dropped 9 bases, with 13 bases sitting between them. Germline V gene lookup returns CDR1 SGHAT and CDR2 FQNNGV. The CDR3 is 13 amino acids. CDR3 nucleotide sequence: TGTGCCAGCAGCTCCGGAGGGCCGTCGCCCCAGCATTTT. Its translation is CASSSGGPSPQHF.

The chain employs TRBV2 and TRBJ1-1; D remains ambiguous. This CDR3 contains 15 residues. V gave up 2 bases and J gave up 1 base, with 11 bases separating them. Germline CDR1 is SNHLY and CDR2 is FYNNEI. The CDR3 DNA reads as TGTGCCAGCAGTGAACTCGGCAGGCAGAACACTGAAGCTTTCTTT. It is translated as CASSELGRQNTEAFF.

The chain carries TRBV19 and TRBJ2-5, with 8 bases aligning to TRBD1. Trimming at V came to 5 bases and at J to 0 bases, leaving 8 bases not matched to a gene. The germline V gene has CDR1 LNHDA and CDR2 SQIVND (reference sequence). There are 16 residues in the CDR3. CDR3 residues: CASSQGANIHQETQYF. CDR3 DNA sequence: TGTGCCAGTAGTCAGGGGGCGAACATCCACCAAGAGACCCAGTACTTC. Full variable domain (missing parts from reference TRBV19 and TRBJ2-5): DGGITQSPKYLFRKEGQNVTLSCEQNLNHDAMYWYRQDPGQGLRLIYYSQIVNDFQKGDIAEGYSVSREKKESFPLTVTSAQKNPTAFYLCASSQGANIHQETQYFGPGTRLLVL.

V usage is TRBV29-1 and J usage is TRBJ2-5; 10 nucleotides line up with TRBD2. CDR1 SQVTM and CDR2 ANQGSEA come from the germline V gene. The CDR3 contains 13 residues. V dropped 5 bases and J dropped 8; count of bases not matched to a gene: 8. The CDR3 nucleotides are TGCAGCGTTAAAGGGACTAGCGTAGGTACCCAGTACTTC. It codes for CSVKGTSVGTQYF.

V gene TRBV5-6 combines with J gene TRBJ2-5; a weak D match, TRBD1 (6 bases). Germline V CDR1 and CDR2: SGHDT, YYEEEE. V lost 0 bases and J lost 5, with 11 bases in between. This CDR3 comprises 14 residues. The CDR3 nucleotides are TGTGCCAGCAGCTTGGCAGGGGTTGAGGAGACCCAGTACTTC. Amino acid sequence: CASSLAGVEETQYF.

This clone was found a few times. The rearrangement links TRBV19 to TRBJ1-2; a weak D match, TRBD1 (5 bases). Germline CDR1 is LNHDA and CDR2 is SQIVND (reference sequence). Trimming took 3 bases from V and 4 from J, leaving 6 bases between them. This CDR3 has 12 residues. The CDR3 reads CASSMQGYGYTF. The CDR3 nucleotides read TGTGCCAGTAGTATGCAGGGCTATGGCTACACCTTC.

The chain recombines TRBV18 with TRBJ2-3; D is perhaps TRBD2 (6 bases). Trimming took off 1 base at V and 0 bases at J, with 11 bases between the two ends. This CDR3 is built from 16 residues. CDR1 is KGHSH, CDR2 LQKENI, per germline. Here the CDR3 reads CASSPLNGRSTDTQYF. CDR3 DNA sequence: TGTGCCAGCTCACCACTCAACGGGAGAAGCACAGATACGCAGTATTTT.

V usage is TRBV9 and J usage is TRBJ2-1, with 12 positions matching TRBD2. CDR1 SGDLS and CDR2 YYNGEE come from the germline V gene. The trim removed 0 bases at V and 5 bases at J, leaving 12 bases unmatched. The CDR3 spans 19 residues. The CDR3 nucleotides are TGTGCCAGCAGCGTAGATCTCGAGACTAGCGGGAGTCAAGACAATGAGCAGTTCTTC. Its protein product is CASSVDLETSGSQDNEQFF.

V is TRBV4-2 and J is TRBJ1-2; D uncertain. The CDR3 extends over 16 amino acids. The germline CDR1 and CDR2 sequences are LGHNA and YNFKEQ. V lost 0 bases and J lost 1, with 12 bases in between. The CDR3 loop reads CASSQDWADNNYGYTF. DNA for the CDR3: TGTGCCAGCAGCCAAGATTGGGCTGACAATAACTATGGCTACACCTTC.

This clone was counted only a few times. V usage is TRBV5-1 and J usage is TRBJ2-7, with 9 bases that match TRBD1. Germline trimming cut 4 bases from V and 3 bases from J; bases unmatched to any gene: 5. CDR3 length equals 14 residues. Germline assignment: CDR1 SGHRS and CDR2 YFSETQ. The CDR3 reads CASSEMTGGYEQYF. The CDR3 region has the DNA TGCGCCAGCAGCGAAATGACAGGGGGCTACGAGCAGTACTTC.

The gene calls are TRBV19 and TRBJ2-5; D not certain. Germline CDR1 reads LNHDA; CDR2 reads SQIVND (reference sequence). The CDR3 extends over 14 amino acids. Trimming removed 3 bases from V and 0 bases from J, with 8 bases in between. The CDR3: CASSMGWDQETQYF. DNA of the CDR3: TGTGCCAGTAGTATGGGCTGGGACCAAGAGACCCAGTACTTC.

This chain connects TRBV5-1 to TRBJ2-3; weak D call: TRBD1 (5 bases). Germline CDR1 and CDR2: SGHRS and YFSETQ. There are 14 residues in the CDR3. V dropped 3 bases and J dropped 2 bases, with 10 bases sitting between them. The chain's CDR3 is CASSSLRVTDTQYF. As DNA, the CDR3 is TGCGCCAGCAGCTCCCTCAGGGTCACAGATACGCAGTATTTT. The variable domain in full, with the rest retrieved from reference TRBV5-1 and TRBJ2-3, is KAGVTQTPRYLIKTRGQQVTLSCSPISGHRSVSWYQQTPGQGLQFLFEYFSETQRNKGNFPGRFSGRQFSNSRSEMNVSTLELGDSALYLCASSSLRVTDTQYFGPGTRLTVL.

This chain uses TRBV10-3 with TRBJ1-6; the match to TRBD1 covers 7 bases. The germline V gene encodes CDR1 ENHRY and CDR2 SYGVKD. This CDR3 comprises 13 residues. J gave up 6 bases and V 10 bases, and 6 bases lay outside the gene matches. In nucleotides, the CDR3 is TGTGCCACTACCGGGACAGCTAATTCACCCCTCCACTTT. Translating it yields CATTGTANSPLHF.

The chain is built from TRBV28 and TRBJ2-4; 8 bases line up with TRBD1. The CDR3 sequence is 15 residues long. The V segment lost 5 bases and the J segment 8 bases; nucleotides outside the gene matches: 11. In germline, CDR1 is MDHEN, CDR2 SYDVKM. The CDR3 loop reads CASSTRTGSGDIQYF. As DNA, the CDR3 is TGTGCCAGCAGTACCAGGACAGGGAGTGGTGACATTCAGTACTTC.

The chain links TRBV18 to TRBJ1-2, with TRBD1 identical over 7 bases. Trimming removed 1 base from V and 8 bases from J; junction bases left unmatched: 19. CDR1 and CDR2 from the germline V gene are KGHSH and LQKENI. The CDR3 consists of 18 residues. Written as DNA, the CDR3 is TGTGCCAGCTCACCACAACGTTTATATTTAGGGGGCGCGGAGGGCTACACCTTC. Translating it yields CASSPQRLYLGGAEGYTF.

This clone was recorded a few times. This chain's CDR3 is CASSPWAAGEAFF. In DNA form, the CDR3 reads TGCGCCAGCAGCCCTTGGGCAGCGGGTGAAGCTTTCTTT. This rearrangement joins TRBV4-1 to TRBJ1-1, with D unclear. The CDR3 has 13 residues. Trimming cost V 4 bases and J 7 bases, with 13 bases left between them. CDR1 and CDR2 from the germline V gene are MGHRA and YSYEKL.

This chain links TRBV20-1 with TRBJ1-2, with D perhaps matching TRBD1 (5 bases). This CDR3 region has 11 residues. The germline V gene encodes CDR1 DFQATT and CDR2 SNEGSKA (reference sequence). Between the trimmed V and J ends, which lost 3 bases and 3 bases, there was a span of 5 bases. The CDR3 nucleotides read TGCAGTGCTAGCAGGGACTATGGCTACACCTTC. Residues: CSASRDYGYTF.